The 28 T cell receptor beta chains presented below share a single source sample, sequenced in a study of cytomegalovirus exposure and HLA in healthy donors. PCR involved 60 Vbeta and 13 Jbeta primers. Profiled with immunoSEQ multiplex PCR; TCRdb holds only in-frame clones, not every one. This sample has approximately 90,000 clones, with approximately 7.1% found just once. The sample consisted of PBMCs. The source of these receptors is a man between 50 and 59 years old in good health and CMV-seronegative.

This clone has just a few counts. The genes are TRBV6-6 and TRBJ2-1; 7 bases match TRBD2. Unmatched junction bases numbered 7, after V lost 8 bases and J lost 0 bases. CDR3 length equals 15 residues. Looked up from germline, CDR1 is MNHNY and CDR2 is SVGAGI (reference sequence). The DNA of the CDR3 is TGTGCCAGCCTGACGACGGGGGGCTCCTACAATGAGCAGTTCTTC. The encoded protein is CASLTTGGSYNEQFF.

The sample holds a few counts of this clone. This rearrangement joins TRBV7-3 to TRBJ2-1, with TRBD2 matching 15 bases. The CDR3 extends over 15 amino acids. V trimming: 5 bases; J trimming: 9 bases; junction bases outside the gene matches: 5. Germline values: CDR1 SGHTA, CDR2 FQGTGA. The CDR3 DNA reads TGTGCCAGCAGCCTATTGGGACTAGCGGGAGGTGAGCAGTTCTTC. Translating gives CASSLLGLAGGEQFF.

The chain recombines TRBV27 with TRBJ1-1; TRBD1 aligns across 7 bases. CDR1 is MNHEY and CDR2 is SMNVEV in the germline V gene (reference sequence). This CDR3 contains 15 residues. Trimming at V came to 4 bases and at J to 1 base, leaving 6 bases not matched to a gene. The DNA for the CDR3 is TGTGCCAGCAGTTCCTACAGGGGAAGGAACACTGAAGCTTTCTTT. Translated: CASSSYRGRNTEAFF.

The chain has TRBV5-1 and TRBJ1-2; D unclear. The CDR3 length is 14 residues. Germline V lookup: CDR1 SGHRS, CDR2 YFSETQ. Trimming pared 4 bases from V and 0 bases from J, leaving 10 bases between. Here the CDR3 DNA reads TGCGCCAGCAGCGACGACATGTCTAACTATGGCTACACCTTC. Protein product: CASSDDMSNYGYTF.

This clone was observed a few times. This CDR3 reads CAISDPDRANTGELFF. CDR3 DNA: TGTGCCATCAGTGACCCCGACAGGGCGAACACCGGGGAGCTGTTTTTT. V and J are TRBV10-3 and TRBJ2-2; TRBD1 matches at 7 bases. The CDR3 length is 16 residues. The germline V gene has CDR1 ENHRY and CDR2 SYGVKD. Trimming took 3 bases from V and 0 from J; bases not matched to a gene: 4.

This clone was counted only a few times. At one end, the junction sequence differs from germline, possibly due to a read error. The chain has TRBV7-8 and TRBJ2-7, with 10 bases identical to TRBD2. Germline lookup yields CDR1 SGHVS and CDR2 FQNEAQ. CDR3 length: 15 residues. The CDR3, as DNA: TGTGCCAGCAGCATAGCGGGGGGAACTCGGTACGAGCAGTACTTC. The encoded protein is CASSIAGGTRYEQYF.

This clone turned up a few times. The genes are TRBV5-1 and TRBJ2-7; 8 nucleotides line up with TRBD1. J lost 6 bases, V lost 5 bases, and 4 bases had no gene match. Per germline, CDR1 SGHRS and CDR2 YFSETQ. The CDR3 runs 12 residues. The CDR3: CASRFGTGEQYF. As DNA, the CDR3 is TGCGCCAGCAGATTCGGGACAGGCGAGCAGTACTTC.

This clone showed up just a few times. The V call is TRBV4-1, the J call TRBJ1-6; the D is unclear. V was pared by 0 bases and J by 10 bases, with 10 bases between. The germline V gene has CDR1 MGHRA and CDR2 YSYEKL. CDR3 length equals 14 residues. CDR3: CASSQEGSNSPLHF. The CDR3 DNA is TGCGCCAGCAGCCAAGAAGGTAGCAACTCACCCCTCCACTTT.

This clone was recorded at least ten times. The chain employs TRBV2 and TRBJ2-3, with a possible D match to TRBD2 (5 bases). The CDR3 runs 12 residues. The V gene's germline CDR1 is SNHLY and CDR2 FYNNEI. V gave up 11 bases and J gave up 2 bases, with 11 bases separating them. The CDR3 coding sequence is TGTGCCTCGAGACTATTCACAGATACGCAGTATTTT. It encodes CASRLFTDTQYF.

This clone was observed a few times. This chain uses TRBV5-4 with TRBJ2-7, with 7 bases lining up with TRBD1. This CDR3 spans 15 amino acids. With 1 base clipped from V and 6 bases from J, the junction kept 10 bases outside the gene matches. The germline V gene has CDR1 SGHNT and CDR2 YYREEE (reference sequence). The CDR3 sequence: CASSLQGASGGEQYF. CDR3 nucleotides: TGTGCCAGCAGCTTGCAAGGTGCTTCAGGGGGCGAGCAGTACTTC. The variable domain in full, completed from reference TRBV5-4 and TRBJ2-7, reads ETGVTQSPTHLIKTRGQQVTLRCSSQSGHNTVSWYQQALGQGPQFIFQYYREEENGRGNFPPRFSGLQFPNYSSELNVNALELDDSALYLCASSLQGASGGEQYFGPGTRLTVT.

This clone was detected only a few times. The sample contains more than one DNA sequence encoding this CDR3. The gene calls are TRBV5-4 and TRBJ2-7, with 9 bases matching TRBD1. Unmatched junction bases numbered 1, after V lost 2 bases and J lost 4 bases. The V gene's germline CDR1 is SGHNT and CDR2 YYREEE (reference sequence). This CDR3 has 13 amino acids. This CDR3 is CASSLQGAYEQYF. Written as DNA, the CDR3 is TGTGCCAGCAGCTTACAGGGGGCTTACGAGCAGTACTTC.

This CDR3 reads CTSSQGRPGQGANDGPF. In nucleotides, the CDR3 is TGCACCAGCAGCCAAGGAAGGCCGGGACAGGGGGCGAATGATGGCCCCTTC. The genes are TRBV1 and TRBJ2-4; the table names TRBD1, a call not compared with the DNA. TRBV1 has pseudogene status. The CDR3 length is 17 residues.

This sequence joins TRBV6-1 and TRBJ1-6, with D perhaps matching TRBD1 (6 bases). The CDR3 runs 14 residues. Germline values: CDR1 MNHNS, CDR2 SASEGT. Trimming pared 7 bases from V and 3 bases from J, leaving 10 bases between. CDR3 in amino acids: CASIRDNYNSPLHF. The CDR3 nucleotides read TGTGCCAGCATCCGGGACAACTATAATTCACCCCTCCACTTT.

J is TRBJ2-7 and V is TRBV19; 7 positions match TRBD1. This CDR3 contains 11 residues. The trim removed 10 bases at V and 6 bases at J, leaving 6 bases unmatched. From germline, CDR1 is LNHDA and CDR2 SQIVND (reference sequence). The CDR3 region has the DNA TGTGCCACCGCGACAGGGTCCGAGCAGTACTTC. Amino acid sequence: CATATGSEQYF.

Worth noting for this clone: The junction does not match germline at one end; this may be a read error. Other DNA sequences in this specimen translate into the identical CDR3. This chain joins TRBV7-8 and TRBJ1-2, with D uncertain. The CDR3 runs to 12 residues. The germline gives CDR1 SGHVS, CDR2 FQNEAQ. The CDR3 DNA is TGTGCAAGCAGCCCGGCATCGGGAGGCTACACCTTC. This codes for CASSPASGGYTF. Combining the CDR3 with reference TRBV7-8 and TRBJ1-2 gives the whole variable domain GAGVSQSPRYKVAKRGQDVALRCDPISGHVSLFWYQQALGQGPEFLTYFQNEAQLDKSGLPSDRFFAERPEGSVSTLKIQRTQQEDSAVYLCASSPASGGYTFGSGTRLTVV.

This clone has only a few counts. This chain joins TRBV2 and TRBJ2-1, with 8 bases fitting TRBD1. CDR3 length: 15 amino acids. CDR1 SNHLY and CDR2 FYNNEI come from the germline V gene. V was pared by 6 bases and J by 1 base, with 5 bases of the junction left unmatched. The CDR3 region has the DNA TGTGCCAGCAGGCCTCAGGGGGCTTCCTACAATGAGCAGTTCTTC. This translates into CASRPQGASYNEQFF.

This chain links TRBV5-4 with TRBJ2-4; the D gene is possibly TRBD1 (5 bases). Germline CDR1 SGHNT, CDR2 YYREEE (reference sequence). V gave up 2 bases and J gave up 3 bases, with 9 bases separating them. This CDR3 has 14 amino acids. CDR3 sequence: CASSFRDGKNIQYF. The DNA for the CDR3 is TGTGCCAGCAGCTTCAGGGATGGCAAAAACATTCAGTACTTC.

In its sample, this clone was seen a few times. The CDR3 DNA follows: TGCGCCAGCAGCCAAGGTACAGGGCTCCACGAGCAGTACTTC. Its protein is CASSQGTGLHEQYF. V is TRBV4-1 and J is TRBJ2-7, with a tentative D call TRBD1 (6 bases). CDR1 is MGHRA and CDR2 is YSYEKL in the germline V gene. Between the trimmed V and J ends, which lost 1 base and 5 bases, there was a span of 12 bases. This CDR3 spans 14 amino acids.

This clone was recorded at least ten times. The CDR3 here is CASSPPGEGREAFF. The DNA for the CDR3 is TGTGCCAGCAGTCCCCCCGGGGAGGGGCGCGAAGCTTTCTTT. The chain links TRBV25-1 to TRBJ1-1; D is perhaps TRBD1 (5 bases). The germline V gene has CDR1 MGHDK and CDR2 SYGVNS. The CDR3 extends over 14 amino acids. The V end was cut by 5 bases, the J end by 8 bases, with 18 bases between.

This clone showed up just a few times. CDR3 region: CASSPRTGGAGETEAFF. In DNA form, the CDR3 reads TGTGCCAGCTCACCCCGGACAGGGGGCGCGGGCGAGACTGAAGCTTTCTTT. The chain links TRBV18 to TRBJ1-1, with 11 bases fitting TRBD1. This CDR3 has 17 residues. The V segment lost 3 bases and the J segment 5 bases; nucleotides outside the gene matches: 11. Germline V lookup: CDR1 KGHSH, CDR2 LQKENI.

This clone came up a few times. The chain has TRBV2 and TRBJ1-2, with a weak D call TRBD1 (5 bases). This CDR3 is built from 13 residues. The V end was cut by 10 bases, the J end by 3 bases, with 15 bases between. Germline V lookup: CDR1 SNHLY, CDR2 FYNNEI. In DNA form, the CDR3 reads TGTGCCACAGCCATCAGGGTTGACTATGGCTACACCTTC. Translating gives CATAIRVDYGYTF. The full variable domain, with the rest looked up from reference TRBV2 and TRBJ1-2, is EPEVTQTPSHQVTQMGQEVILRCVPISNHLYFYWYRQILGQKVEFLVSFYNNEISEKSEIFDDQFSVERPDGSNFTLKIRSTKLEDSAMYFCATAIRVDYGYTFGSGTRLTVV.

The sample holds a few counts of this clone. CDR3 residues: CASSLGGWTEAFF. As DNA, the CDR3 is TGTGCCAGCAGCCTTGGAGGGTGGACTGAAGCTTTCTTT. The J gene is TRBJ1-1, the V gene TRBV5-4, with D hard to call. The CDR3 extends over 13 amino acids. V lost 4 bases to trimming and J lost 5 bases, with 12 bases between them. Germline-derived CDR1 and CDR2 are SGHNT and YYREEE (reference sequence).

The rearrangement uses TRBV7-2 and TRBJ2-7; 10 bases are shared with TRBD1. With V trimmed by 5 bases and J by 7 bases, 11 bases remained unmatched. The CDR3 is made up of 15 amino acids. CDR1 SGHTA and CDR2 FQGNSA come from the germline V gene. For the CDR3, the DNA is TGTGCCAGCAGCATGGCGGGGACAGGGGTAGAGGAGCAGTACTTC. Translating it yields CASSMAGTGVEEQYF.

CDR3 nucleotide sequence: TGTGCCAGCAGCTTAGTGGGACTAGCAAGCGAGCAGTACTTC. Translation: CASSLVGLASEQYF. The V call is TRBV7-2, the J call TRBJ2-7, with 9 bases fitting TRBD2. V lost 1 base and J lost 6; bases outside the gene matches: 4. The CDR3 contains 14 residues. The germline V gene encodes CDR1 SGHTA and CDR2 FQGNSA.

The CDR3 loop is CASSRSEAFF. The DNA for the CDR3 is TGTGCCAGCAGCCGGAGTGAAGCTTTCTTT. The rearrangement uses TRBV6-6 and TRBJ1-1; D call uncertain. Germline CDR1 is MNHNY and CDR2 is SVGAGI (reference sequence). Trimming cost V 6 bases and J 7 bases, with 6 bases left between them. The CDR3 contains 10 residues.

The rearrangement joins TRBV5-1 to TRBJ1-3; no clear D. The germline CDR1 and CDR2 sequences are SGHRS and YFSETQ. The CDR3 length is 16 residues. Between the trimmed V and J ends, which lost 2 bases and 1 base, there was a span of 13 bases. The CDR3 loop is CASSLTGKKSGNTIYF. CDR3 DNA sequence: TGCGCCAGCAGCTTAACCGGGAAAAAATCTGGAAACACCATATATTTT.

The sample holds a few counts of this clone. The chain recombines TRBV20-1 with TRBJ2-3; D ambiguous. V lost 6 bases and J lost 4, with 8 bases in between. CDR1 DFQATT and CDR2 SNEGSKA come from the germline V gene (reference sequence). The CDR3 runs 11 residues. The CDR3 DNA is TGCAGTGCCTTATTCGCAGATACGCAGTATTTT. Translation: CSALFADTQYF.

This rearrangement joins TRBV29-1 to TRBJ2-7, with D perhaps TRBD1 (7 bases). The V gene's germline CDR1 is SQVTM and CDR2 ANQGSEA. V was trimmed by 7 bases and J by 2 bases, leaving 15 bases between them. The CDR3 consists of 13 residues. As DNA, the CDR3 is TGCAGCGCCGCCGGGGGACAGCCCTACGAGCAGTACTTC. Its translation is CSAAGGQPYEQYF.